This record concerns one TCR beta chain sequence. The target antigen is unknown. These data originate in a study of blood T cells in healthy people across ages. The study, taken as a whole, reports: Unknown CMV status may confound age-related changes in expanded clones.

There were healthy Caucasian individuals from Russia, aged about 6 to 95, serving as donors. A minimum of 7 million PBMCs was isolated per sample. Trimming at V came to 4 bases and at J to 1 base, leaving 5 bases not matched to a gene. The length of the CDR3 is 16 residues. Germline assignment: CDR1 SGHRS and CDR2 YFSETQ. Through a sample-barcoded 5' primer and a J-beta primer mix, a second PCR was run for roughly 6 to 12 cycles. MiXCR was run by TCRdb on the 5' RACE reads, yielding one entry per CDR3 protein. In the table there are 790,000 or so distinct CDR3 sequences, more than 50% of which are singletons.

The material sequenced was blood. This clonotype originated in a man aged 40-50 years in good health. This rearrangement joins TRBV5-1 to TRBJ2-2; 9 nucleotides match TRBD1. As DNA, the CDR3 is TGCGCCAGCAGCCCGGGGGACAGGGTGAACACCGGGGAGCTGTTTTTT. Protein product: CASSPGDRVNTGELFF.